Listed here are 13 T cell receptor beta chains from one sample, sequenced in a study of T cell responses to AZD1222 COVID-19 vaccine. The method was immunoSEQ multiplex PCR; TCRdb's version includes in-frame clones alone and lacks a portion of them. The sample records approximately 160,000 clones, around 94% being singletons. Sequencing used peripheral blood, obtained 28 days after the second AZD1222 dose. The receptors were sampled from an adult who received the AZD1222 COVID-19 vaccine.

DNA of the CDR3: TGTGCCAGCAGACTAGCGGGGGGGAGGGACAATGAGCAGTTCTTC. Residues: CASRLAGGRDNEQFF. This sequence joins TRBV5-4 and TRBJ2-1, with 13 bases identical to TRBD2. Germline trimming cut 5 bases from V and 5 bases from J; bases unmatched to any gene: 4. Germline V gene data show CDR1 as SGHNT and CDR2 as YYREEE (reference sequence). The CDR3 contains 15 residues.

This clone was seen just once. The chain uses TRBV7-6 and TRBJ1-4, with TRBD1 as a possible D gene (5 bases). The V and J ends lost 5 bases and 8 bases respectively, with 18 bases between them. The CDR3 contains 15 residues. CDR1 is SGHVS and CDR2 is FNYEAQ in the germline V gene. CDR3 loop: CASSPLGRDGEKLFF. CDR3 nucleotide sequence: TGTGCCAGCAGCCCGTTGGGAAGGGACGGGGAAAAACTGTTTTTT.

The V gene is TRBV6-4, the J gene TRBJ2-1, with D possibly matching TRBD2 (6 bases). Germline lookup yields CDR1 MRHNA and CDR2 SNTAGT. Trimming took 0 bases from V and 3 from J, leaving 12 bases between them. This CDR3 spans 16 amino acids. CDR3 in DNA: TGTGCCAGCAGTGACTCGGCGGGATCCAACTACAATGAGCAGTTCTTC. It yields the protein CASSDSAGSNYNEQFF.

This sequence joins TRBV5-6 and TRBJ1-4, with D hard to call. The CDR3 contains 16 residues. Trimming removed 2 bases at V and 0 bases at J, with 11 bases between. The germline CDR1 and CDR2 sequences are SGHDT and YYEEEE. This CDR3 reads CASSFQVEATNEKLFF. The DNA of the CDR3 is TGTGCCAGCAGCTTTCAGGTGGAAGCAACTAATGAAAAACTGTTTTTT.

This clone was detected once. For the CDR3, the DNA is TGCGCCAGCAGCCAAGAACGGTGGGGGGTTCAGCCCCAGCATTTT. It translates to CASSQERWGVQPQHF. The chain joins TRBV4-3 to TRBJ1-5; D may be TRBD1 (5 bases). The CDR3 covers 15 residues. V shed 0 bases and J shed 6 bases, with 12 bases lying between them. CDR1 is LGHNA, CDR2 YSLEER, per germline.

This chain uses TRBV25-1 with TRBJ2-1, with 9 positions matching TRBD2. CDR1 MGHDK and CDR2 SYGVNS come from the germline V gene. The CDR3 covers 17 residues. V lost 3 bases to trimming and J lost 10 bases; unmatched junction nucleotides: 16. The CDR3 protein is CASSELVREGPGYEQFF. DNA for the CDR3: TGTGCCAGCAGTGAGCTAGTGCGGGAGGGCCCGGGGTACGAGCAGTTCTTC.

The V call is TRBV5-1, the J call TRBJ1-1, with unresolved D. Deletions cut 3 bases from V and 0 bases from J, with 12 bases between. CDR1 is SGHRS and CDR2 is YFSETQ in the germline V gene. This CDR3 spans 15 amino acids. CDR3 protein: CASSSYAGLNTEAFF. The CDR3 nucleotides read TGCGCCAGCAGCTCGTATGCGGGGTTGAACACTGAAGCTTTCTTT.

The chain recombines TRBV7-9 with TRBJ1-1, with 10 bases that match TRBD1. V gave up 3 bases and J gave up 5 bases; unmatched junction bases: 3. This CDR3 comprises 14 residues. Germline lookup yields CDR1 SEHNR and CDR2 FQNEAQ (reference sequence). The CDR3 reads CASSFKDRGTEAFF. In nucleotides, the CDR3 is TGTGCCAGCAGCTTCAAGGACAGGGGGACTGAAGCTTTCTTT.

The J gene is TRBJ1-2, the V gene TRBV7-9; 10 bases align to TRBD1. Per germline, CDR1 SEHNR and CDR2 FQNEAQ (reference sequence). V dropped 5 bases and J dropped 6; count of bases not matched to a gene: 15. The CDR3 contains 17 residues. The CDR3 loop reads CASSPRGQGGLSDGYTF. CDR3 coding DNA: TGTGCCAGCAGCCCACGTGGACAGGGGGGGCTAAGCGATGGCTACACCTTC.

The chain carries TRBV11-2 and TRBJ1-5; 8 bases match TRBD1. Germline CDR1 and CDR2: SGHAT and FQNNGV. The CDR3 is 14 amino acids. V was pared by 1 base and J by 7 bases, with 3 bases of the junction left unmatched. CDR3 protein: CASSLGTGRQPQHF. The CDR3 DNA sequence: TGTGCCAGCAGCTTAGGGACAGGGAGACAGCCCCAGCATTTT. The full variable domain, with the rest looked up from reference TRBV11-2 and TRBJ1-5, is EAGVAQSPRYKIIEKRQSVAFWCNPISGHATLYWYQQILGQGPKLLIQFQNNGVVDDSQLPKDRFSAERLKGVDSTLKIQPAKLEDSAVYLCASSLGTGRQPQHFGDGTRLSIL.

In the case of this clone: Different DNA sequences within this sample yield the same CDR3. This chain connects TRBV11-2 to TRBJ1-4; D perhaps matches TRBD1 (6 bases). The CDR3 runs to 15 residues. V lost 5 bases to trimming and J lost 8 bases, with 18 bases between them. Looked up from germline, CDR1 is SGHAT and CDR2 is FQNNGV. The CDR3 region has the DNA TGTGCCAGCAGCCCCCTGGGGGGGCCAGGAGAAAAACTGTTTTTT. Residues: CASSPLGGPGEKLFF.

V is TRBV7-2 and J is TRBJ1-6; D gene ambiguous. Trimming took 1 base from V and 4 from J, leaving 17 bases between them. The CDR3 totals 18 residues. Germline values: CDR1 SGHTA, CDR2 FQGNSA. The chain's CDR3 is CASSLDTRGVSYNSPLHF. The DNA of the CDR3 is TGTGCCAGCAGCTTAGATACCCGGGGAGTTAGTTATAATTCACCCCTCCACTTT.

The sample holds one count of this clone. CDR3 sequence: CASRRITGFYGYTF. CDR3 DNA sequence: TGTGCCAGCAGACGGATAACAGGGTTCTATGGCTACACCTTC. The chain joins TRBV5-5 to TRBJ1-2; tentatively, D is TRBD1 (6 bases). Germline lookup yields CDR1 SGHKS and CDR2 YYEKEE (reference sequence). Trimming pared 5 bases from V and 4 bases from J, leaving 15 bases between. The CDR3 extends over 14 amino acids.